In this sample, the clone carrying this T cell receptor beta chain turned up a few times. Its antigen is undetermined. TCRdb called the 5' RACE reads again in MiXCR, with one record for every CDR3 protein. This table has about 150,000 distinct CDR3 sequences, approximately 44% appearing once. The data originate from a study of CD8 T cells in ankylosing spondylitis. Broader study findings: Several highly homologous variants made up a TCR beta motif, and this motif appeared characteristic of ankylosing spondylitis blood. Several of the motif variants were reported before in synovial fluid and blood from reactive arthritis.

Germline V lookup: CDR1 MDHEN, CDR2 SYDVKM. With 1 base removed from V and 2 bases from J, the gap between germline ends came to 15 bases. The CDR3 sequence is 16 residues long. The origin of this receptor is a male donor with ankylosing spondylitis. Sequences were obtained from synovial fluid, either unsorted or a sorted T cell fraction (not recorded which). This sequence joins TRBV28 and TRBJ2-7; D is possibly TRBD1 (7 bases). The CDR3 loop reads CASSLFRTGGAYEQYF. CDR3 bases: TGTGCCAGCAGTTTATTTAGGACAGGCGGGGCCTACGAGCAGTACTTC.